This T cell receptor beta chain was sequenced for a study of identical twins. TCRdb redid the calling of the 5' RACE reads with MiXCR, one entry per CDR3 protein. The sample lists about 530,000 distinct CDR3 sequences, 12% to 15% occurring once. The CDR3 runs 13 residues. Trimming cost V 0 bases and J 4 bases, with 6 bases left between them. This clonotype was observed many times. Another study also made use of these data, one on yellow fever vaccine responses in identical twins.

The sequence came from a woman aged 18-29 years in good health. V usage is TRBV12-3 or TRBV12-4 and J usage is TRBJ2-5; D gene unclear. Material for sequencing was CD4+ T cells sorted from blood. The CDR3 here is CASSLAQAETQYF. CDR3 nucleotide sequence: TGTGCCAGCAGTTTAGCGCAGGCAGAGACCCAGTACTTC.